Listed here are 30 T cell receptor beta chains from one sample, sequenced in a study of blood T cell repertoires in COVID-19. This table comes from immunoSEQ multiplex PCR, and its TCRdb copy is limited to in-frame clones, with some not included. The table lists under 450,000 clones, 88% of them singletons, with 10% to 15% in the top ten. Sequenced input: peripheral blood. The receptors originated from a woman between 50 and 59 years old with COVID-19, enrolled during active disease.

The chain combines TRBV30 with TRBJ2-7, with a possible D match to TRBD2 (5 bases). Germline lookup yields CDR1 GTSNPN and CDR2 SVGIG (reference sequence). Trimming removed 0 bases from V and 10 bases from J, with 16 bases in between. CDR3 length: 13 residues. CDR3 nucleotide sequence: TGTGCCTGGAGTGTGGGGAGAAACTTGGATCAGTACTTC. Translating it yields CAWSVGRNLDQYF.

The V gene is TRBV2, the J gene TRBJ2-1; 8 nucleotides agree with TRBD2. V trimming: 3 bases; J trimming: 3 bases; junction bases outside the gene matches: 7. Germline V gene data show CDR1 as SNHLY and CDR2 as FYNNEI. The length of the CDR3 is 16 residues. The CDR3 DNA reads TGTGCCAGCAGTGAGTGGCGGGGGGATGTCTACAATGAGCAGTTCTTC. The encoded protein is CASSEWRGDVYNEQFF. Filled out from reference TRBV2 and TRBJ2-1, the complete variable domain reads EPEVTQTPSHQVTQMGQEVILRCVPISNHLYFYWYRQILGQKVEFLVSFYNNEISEKSEIFDDQFSVERPDGSNFTLKIRSTKLEDSAMYFCASSEWRGDVYNEQFFGPGTRLTVL.

The chain combines TRBV2 with TRBJ1-2, with TRBD1 matching over 7 bases. The V and J ends lost 8 bases and 4 bases, in that order; junction bases with no gene match: 4. The germline V gene has CDR1 SNHLY and CDR2 FYNNEI. The CDR3 sequence is 12 residues long. CDR3: CASSQGPYGYTF. The CDR3 region has the DNA TGTGCCAGCTCACAGGGGCCCTATGGCTACACCTTC.

The rearrangement joins TRBV5-8 to TRBJ1-3; the D gene is possibly TRBD1 (5 bases). The CDR3 has 15 amino acids. Germline values: CDR1 SGHTS, CDR2 YDEGEE. Trimming stripped 0 bases from V and 2 bases from J, with 9 bases between. CDR3 in amino acids: CASSLVQGPGNTIYF. The CDR3 DNA sequence: TGTGCCAGCAGCTTGGTTCAGGGTCCTGGAAACACCATATATTTT.

The genes are TRBV6-6 and TRBJ2-7, with 11 bases aligning to TRBD1. Germline V lookup: CDR1 MNHNY, CDR2 SVGAGI (reference sequence). This CDR3 has 16 residues. Unmatched junction bases numbered 10, after V lost 5 bases and J lost 4 bases. The CDR3 bases are TGTGCCAGCAGTACTAATACCGGGACAGGGGGATACGAGCAGTACTTC. Translating gives CASSTNTGTGGYEQYF.

V gene TRBV18 combines with J gene TRBJ2-2; 9 bases fit TRBD2. Germline CDR1 and CDR2: KGHSH and LQKENI. CDR3 length: 20 residues. Trimming removed 3 bases from V and 0 bases from J; junction bases left unmatched: 14. For the CDR3, the DNA is TGTGCCAGCTCACCCTTTACCCAACCGACTAGCGGAACGAACACCGGGGAGCTGTTTTTT. Protein product: CASSPFTQPTSGTNTGELFF.

This chain links TRBV19 with TRBJ1-2; 8 nucleotides align to TRBD1. The V and J ends lost 5 bases and 8 bases, in that order; junction bases with no gene match: 10. Looked up from germline, CDR1 is LNHDA and CDR2 is SQIVND (reference sequence). CDR3 length equals 14 residues. DNA for the CDR3: TGTGCCAGTAGTGAAGACAGGGGAGTCGGCGGCTACACCTTC. Translated: CASSEDRGVGGYTF. The whole variable domain, remainder taken from reference TRBV19 and TRBJ1-2, is DGGITQSPKYLFRKEGQNVTLSCEQNLNHDAMYWYRQDPGQGLRLIYYSQIVNDFQKGDIAEGYSVSREKKESFPLTVTSAQKNPTAFYLCASSEDRGVGGYTFGSGTRLTVV.

This clone is a singleton in its sample. The rearrangement joins TRBV2 to TRBJ1-6; TRBD1 agrees at 8 bases. The CDR3 length is 16 residues. CDR1 is SNHLY, CDR2 FYNNEI, per germline. Unmatched junction bases numbered 9, after V lost 6 bases and J lost 5 bases. CDR3: CASSEGTGLNNSPLHF. The CDR3 coding sequence is TGTGCCAGCAGCGAGGGGACAGGCCTTAATAATTCACCCCTCCACTTT. Drawing the rest from reference TRBV2 and TRBJ1-6, the complete variable domain is EPEVTQTPSHQVTQMGQEVILRCVPISNHLYFYWYRQILGQKVEFLVSFYNNEISEKSEIFDDQFSVERPDGSNFTLKIRSTKLEDSAMYFCASSEGTGLNNSPLHFGNGTRLTVT.

The chain links TRBV2 to TRBJ2-7, with 9 bases identical to TRBD1. Germline values: CDR1 SNHLY, CDR2 FYNNEI. J was trimmed by 6 bases and V by 10 bases; bases with no gene match: 13. This CDR3 comprises 14 residues. CDR3 coding DNA: TGTGCCACTCAATCAGTACAGGGGGCACGCGAGCAGTACTTC. It yields the protein CATQSVQGAREQYF.

This chain joins TRBV11-3 and TRBJ2-2, with D possibly matching TRBD1 (5 bases). This CDR3 region has 23 residues. CDR1 is SGHNT and CDR2 is YENEEA in the germline V gene. Trimming pared 0 bases from V and 5 bases from J, leaving 34 bases between. The CDR3 loop is CASSLEPLYSGLWRNRGTGELFF. CDR3 in DNA: TGTGCCAGCAGCTTAGAGCCCTTGTATAGTGGTCTATGGCGGAATAGGGGAACCGGGGAGCTGTTTTTT.

V gene TRBV6-5 combines with J gene TRBJ2-3, with 10 positions matching TRBD2. This CDR3 contains 15 residues. Germline assignment: CDR1 MNHEY and CDR2 SVGAGI. Trimming removed 6 bases from V and 2 bases from J; junction bases left unmatched: 5. The CDR3 protein is CASRLSGGLTDTQYF. CDR3 coding DNA: TGTGCCAGCAGACTTAGCGGGGGGCTCACAGATACGCAGTATTTT.

This clone has only a few counts. The chain links TRBV5-1 to TRBJ2-2, with a possible D match to TRBD2 (6 bases). The V gene's germline CDR1 is SGHRS and CDR2 YFSETQ. Trimming removed 4 bases from V and 7 bases from J, with 20 bases in between. The CDR3 extends over 16 amino acids. The CDR3 here is CASSHSRDSSGGELFF. DNA of the CDR3: TGCGCCAGCAGCCACTCCCGGGACTCCTCTGGCGGGGAGCTGTTTTTT.

Only one count was recorded for this clone. The chain combines TRBV12-3 or TRBV12-4 with TRBJ2-7, with a possible D match to TRBD1 (5 bases). Trimming removed 3 bases at V and 7 bases at J, with 10 bases between. The CDR3 length is 12 residues. In DNA form, the CDR3 reads TGTGCCAGCAGTTTTGCTCCAGGGGAGCAGTACTTC. It translates to CASSFAPGEQYF.

The rearrangement joins TRBV15 to TRBJ1-3; no definite D call. Trimming shortened V by 1 base and J by 0 bases, and 10 bases separated the two germline ends. Germline assignment: CDR1 LNHNV and CDR2 YYDKDF (reference sequence). This CDR3 region has 16 residues. CDR3 loop: CATSRVDFRSGNTIYF. The CDR3 DNA sequence: TGTGCCACCAGCAGAGTGGACTTTCGCTCTGGAAACACCATATATTTT.

The rearrangement uses TRBV30 and TRBJ2-2, with 8 bases fitting TRBD1. The CDR3 covers 13 residues. Losses at the gene ends were 0 bases for V and 12 bases for J; bases not matched to a gene: 6. The germline V gene encodes CDR1 GTSNPN and CDR2 SVGIG (reference sequence). CDR3 nucleotide sequence: TGTGCCTGGAGTGTAGATCAGGGGGCCAAGCTGTTTTTT. Amino acids: CAWSVDQGAKLFF. The whole variable domain, filled in from reference TRBV30 and TRBJ2-2, reads SQTIHQWPATLVQPVGSPLSLECTVEGTSNPNLYWYRQAAGRGLQLLFYSVGIGQISSEVPQNLSASRPQDRQFILSSKKLLLSDSGFYLCAWSVDQGAKLFFGEGSRLTVL.

The chain uses TRBV19 and TRBJ1-1; 11 bases line up with TRBD1. Germline CDR1 reads LNHDA; CDR2 reads SQIVND (reference sequence). The CDR3 runs to 15 residues. Unmatched junction bases numbered 4, after V lost 3 bases and J lost 4 bases. The CDR3 spells CASSISGTGGTEAFF. CDR3 DNA: TGTGCCAGTAGTATCTCCGGGACAGGGGGCACTGAAGCTTTCTTT.

The CDR3 loop is CASSLDRQGNTEAFF. The CDR3 nucleotides read TGTGCCAGCAGCTTAGATAGGCAGGGTAACACTGAAGCTTTCTTT. This chain connects TRBV7-9 to TRBJ1-1, with D possibly being TRBD1 (5 bases). The germline V gene encodes CDR1 SEHNR and CDR2 FQNEAQ (reference sequence). The CDR3 has 15 residues. Trimming removed 1 base at V and 2 bases at J, with 11 bases between.

The chain employs TRBV7-8 and TRBJ2-7; D perhaps matches TRBD1 (5 bases). The CDR3 is 17 residues long. From germline, CDR1 is SGHVS and CDR2 FQNEAQ. The ends were cut back, 0 bases at V and 3 bases at J, with 18 bases in the middle. CDR3 DNA sequence: TGTGCCAGCAGCTTAGCGCAGGGTAACCAGAGAATCTACGAGCAGTACTTC. Translating it yields CASSLAQGNQRIYEQYF.

The rearrangement joins TRBV19 to TRBJ1-1; D unclear. Germline V gene lookup returns CDR1 LNHDA and CDR2 SQIVND (reference sequence). This CDR3 is 16 amino acids long. Trimming shortened V by 2 bases and J by 3 bases, and 16 bases separated the two germline ends. CDR3 bases: TGTGCCAGTAGTATATCGGTCGGGGAAGGAGACACTGAAGCTTTCTTT. This gives the protein CASSISVGEGDTEAFF.

V gene TRBV7-9 combines with J gene TRBJ2-7, with 7 nucleotides matching TRBD2. This CDR3 region has 13 residues. Germline CDR1 is SEHNR and CDR2 is FQNEAQ (reference sequence). V gave up 2 bases and J gave up 4 bases; unmatched junction bases: 2. The CDR3 nucleotides read TGTGCCAGCAGCTTATCCGGGAGGTACGAGCAGTACTTC. This gives the protein CASSLSGRYEQYF.

On this clone itself: This sample includes further DNA sequences coding for the same CDR3. The V call is TRBV30, the J call TRBJ1-2; D is unresolved. Trimming removed 2 bases from V and 6 bases from J, with 10 bases in between. The CDR3 loop spans 12 amino acids. Per germline, CDR1 GTSNPN and CDR2 SVGIG (reference sequence). This chain's CDR3 is CAWSRGGDGYTF. CDR3 nucleotide sequence: TGTGCCTGGAGTCGGGGTGGAGATGGCTACACCTTC.

The J gene is TRBJ2-1, the V gene TRBV11-1, with 9 bases aligning to TRBD1. The CDR3 totals 14 residues. Trimming took 5 bases from V and 2 from J; bases not matched to a gene: 1. The germline V gene has CDR1 SGHAT and CDR2 FQDESV (reference sequence). The CDR3 nucleotides read TGTGCCAGCAGCGGGACAGGGCCCTACAATGAGCAGTTCTTC. It codes for CASSGTGPYNEQFF.

The rearrangement links TRBV10-3 to TRBJ1-2; a possible D gene is TRBD1 (5 bases). V lost 10 bases and J 6 bases, leaving 12 bases between the germline ends. The CDR3 has 11 residues. CDR1 and CDR2 (germline): ENHRY, SYGVKD. The CDR3 here is CATQGGHGYTF. In DNA form, the CDR3 reads TGTGCCACCCAGGGTGGTCATGGCTACACCTTC.

V usage is TRBV5-1 and J usage is TRBJ2-1; D unclear. The CDR3 is made up of 16 amino acids. V was shortened by 3 bases and J by 7 bases, with 20 bases between the two germline ends. CDR1 is SGHRS and CDR2 is YFSETQ in the germline V gene. The CDR3 reads CASSSLPGGGDNEQFF. The CDR3 coding sequence is TGCGCCAGCAGCTCGCTTCCTGGCGGCGGAGATAATGAGCAGTTCTTC.

V gene TRBV5-5 combines with J gene TRBJ1-2; TRBD1 might be the D (5 bases). The V gene lost 0 bases and the J gene lost 2 bases, with 11 bases spanning the gap. This CDR3 contains 15 residues. Per the germline V gene, CDR1 is SGHKS and CDR2 is YYEKEE (reference sequence). In DNA, the CDR3 is TGTGCCAGCAGCTTGGGAGCAGCAGGGAACTATGGCTACACCTTC. This gives the protein CASSLGAAGNYGYTF.

This chain links TRBV4-1 with TRBJ1-2; D is perhaps TRBD1 (6 bases). The V gene lost 5 bases and the J gene lost 1 base, with 8 bases spanning the gap. Germline assignment: CDR1 MGHRA and CDR2 YSYEKL. The CDR3 spans 13 residues. CDR3 protein: CASSSQGNYGYTF. The CDR3 DNA reads TGCGCCAGCAGCTCACAGGGTAACTATGGCTACACCTTC.

V usage is TRBV19 and J usage is TRBJ1-1; D is possibly TRBD1 (6 bases). The germline V gene encodes CDR1 LNHDA and CDR2 SQIVND (reference sequence). CDR3 length: 14 amino acids. Trimming left V 6 bases short and J 3 bases short, with 14 bases between. CDR3 loop: CASSQGTADTEAFF. For the CDR3, the DNA is TGTGCCAGTAGCCAGGGGACCGCCGACACTGAAGCTTTCTTT. The variable domain in full, with the rest retrieved from reference TRBV19 and TRBJ1-1, is DGGITQSPKYLFRKEGQNVTLSCEQNLNHDAMYWYRQDPGQGLRLIYYSQIVNDFQKGDIAEGYSVSREKKESFPLTVTSAQKNPTAFYLCASSQGTADTEAFFGQGTRLTVV.

The chain is built from TRBV29-1 and TRBJ1-1, with D possibly being TRBD1 (5 bases). The CDR3 length is 13 residues. V gave up 6 bases and J gave up 3 bases, with 14 bases separating them. CDR1 and CDR2 from the germline V gene are SQVTM and ANQGSEA. CDR3 protein: CSVAGTSYTEAFF. The CDR3 coding sequence is TGCAGCGTCGCCGGGACTTCTTACACTGAAGCTTTCTTT.

The sample holds a few counts of this clone. This rearrangement joins TRBV9 to TRBJ2-1; D remains unclear. CDR3 length: 15 amino acids. Trimming shortened V by 5 bases and J by 0 bases, and 12 bases separated the two germline ends. CDR1 SGDLS and CDR2 YYNGEE come from the germline V gene. The CDR3 bases are TGTGCCAGCAGTGACACTGGTTCCTCCTACAATGAGCAGTTCTTC. This codes for CASSDTGSSYNEQFF.

V is TRBV6-5 and J is TRBJ2-7; 9 bases are shared with TRBD2. The CDR3 loop spans 15 amino acids. After removal of 2 bases from V and 3 bases from J, the junction contained 5 bases not matched to a gene. Germline V gene sequence: CDR1 MNHEY, CDR2 SVGAGI. Written as DNA, the CDR3 is TGTGCCAGCAGTTACCAGTCTAGCGGGGACTACGAGCAGTACTTC. It is translated as CASSYQSSGDYEQYF.